These T cell receptor beta chains were read from a single sample in a study of OX40 agonist ivuxolimab in advanced cancers. TCRdb's table, derived via immunoSEQ multiplex PCR, lists solely in-frame clones and lacks some. The sample carries roughly 50,000 clones, approximately 87% recorded once. The sequencing here drew on CD4+ or CD8+ T cells sorted from blood, taken in a trial of the OX40 agonist ivuxolimab. The receptors derive from an adult with an advanced solid tumor such as melanoma, head and neck, liver or kidney cancer. Both conserved end residues are part of each CDR3. A D gene is named only where the DNA matches it firmly. Clone size is stated in some rows and not others, as once, few, many or a class when expanded.

size: -; J: TRBJ2-7; V: TRBV5-6; D: TRBD1; DNA: TGTGCCAGCAGCTTGTTCTCCGGGACAGGAAGCTTC; CDR3: CASSLFSGTGSF
size: -; J: TRBJ2-7; V: TRBV4-3; D: TRBD2; DNA: TGCGCCAGCAGCCAAGGACTAGCGGGAGACGAGCAGTACTTC; CDR3: CASSQGLAGDEQYF
size: -; J: TRBJ2-7; V: TRBV27; D: TRBD1; DNA: TGTGCCAGCAGTCCACCCGGGACAGGTCCCCTGGGGGAGCAGTACTTC; CDR3: CASSPPGTGPLGEQYF
size: -; J: TRBJ2-7; V: TRBV2; D: -; DNA: TGTGCCAGCAGGTCGGGGCAGGGACCAAGATCAGTCTACGAGCAGTACTTC; CDR3: CASRSGQGPRSVYEQYF
size: -; J: TRBJ2-1; V: TRBV5-6; D: -; DNA: TGTGCCAGCACTAGGCCAGCGGGTGGGGATGAGCAGTTCTTC; CDR3: CASTRPAGGDEQFF
size: -; J: TRBJ1-2; V: TRBV9; D: -; DNA: TGTGCCAGCAGCCCGCCCGCTGGGGAAGTGGCTGGCTACACCTTC; CDR3: CASSPPAGEVAGYTF
size: -; J: TRBJ2-3; V: TRBV27; D: TRBD2; DNA: TGTGCCAGCAGTTGGAGCGGGGGGGCAGATACGCAGTATTTT; CDR3: CASSWSGGADTQYF
size: -; J: TRBJ2-5; V: TRBV27; D: TRBD2; DNA: TGTGCCAGCAGTTTTTTGGCGGGAGACCAAGAGACCCAGTACTTC; CDR3: CASSFLAGDQETQYF
size: -; J: TRBJ2-3; V: TRBV27; D: TRBD2; DNA: TGTGCCAGCAGTACACTAGAGGGACTAGCGGGGGGAGGCACAGATACGCAGTATTTT; CDR3: CASSTLEGLAGGGTDTQYF
size: once; J: TRBJ2-5; V: TRBV11-3; D: -; DNA: TGTGCCAGCAGCTTAGAGGGACGGCTCTGGGCCCAGTACTTC; CDR3: CASSLEGRLWAQYF
size: -; J: TRBJ1-5; V: TRBV11-2; D: TRBD1; DNA: TGTGCCAGCAGCCAGACAGGGGGAGGAAATCAGCCCCAGCATTTT; CDR3: CASSQTGGGNQPQHF
size: -; J: TRBJ1-6; V: TRBV7-9; D: -; DNA: TGTGCCAGCGACTTGACTTCCTCATTCGGGCGGAATAATTCACCCCTCCACTTT; CDR3: CASDLTSSFGRNNSPLHF
size: few; J: TRBJ2-1; V: TRBV19; D: -; DNA: TGTGCCAGTAGTATTGCAGAGTATCCCTACAATGAGCAGTTCTTC; CDR3: CASSIAEYPYNEQFF
size: -; J: TRBJ2-3; V: TRBV5-4; D: -; DNA: TGTGCCAGCACCCATACGTGGGGGGCCACAGATACGCAGTATTTT; CDR3: CASTHTWGATDTQYF
size: -; J: TRBJ1-1; V: TRBV9; D: -; DNA: TGTGCCAGCAGCGTGACCGACGGCAACACTGAAGCTTTCTTT; CDR3: CASSVTDGNTEAFF
size: -; J: TRBJ1-3; V: TRBV7-6; D: TRBD1; DNA: TGTGCCAGCAGCTTTACCGGGACAGGGGTTGGAAACACCATATATTTT; CDR3: CASSFTGTGVGNTIYF
size: -; J: TRBJ1-5; V: TRBV5-6; D: -; DNA: TGTGCCAGCAGCACACTGACAGGCTTCTATAGCAATCAGCCCCAGCATTTT; CDR3: CASSTLTGFYSNQPQHF
size: once; J: TRBJ1-1; V: TRBV29-1; D: -; DNA: TGCAGCGTTTCCGAAGGGGCTGGGAACACTGAAGCTTTCTTT; CDR3: CSVSEGAGNTEAFF
size: -; J: TRBJ2-1; V: TRBV5-4; D: -; DNA: TGTGCCAGCAGCTCCAATGGTCCAGCGGGTGAGCAGTTCTTC; CDR3: CASSSNGPAGEQFF
size: -; J: TRBJ2-1; V: TRBV30; D: TRBD2; DNA: TGTGCCGCCACAGCCGGGCCCGACGATAGCGGGGTTTACAATGAGCAGTTCTTC; CDR3: CAATAGPDDSGVYNEQFF
size: -; J: TRBJ1-1; V: TRBV27; D: -; DNA: TGTGCCAGCAGGGGACTGATACTTGGGAACACTGAAGCTTTCTTT; CDR3: CASRGLILGNTEAFF
size: -; J: TRBJ1-4; V: TRBV9; D: -; DNA: TGTGCCAGCAGCGTAGAGGGCCTGGCGGAGGAAAAACTGTTTTTT; CDR3: CASSVEGLAEEKLFF
size: -; J: TRBJ1-5; V: TRBV5-6; D: -; DNA: TGTGCCAGCAGCTTGGGTCAGGGCCTCGGGTACAATCAGCCCCAGCATTTT; CDR3: CASSLGQGLGYNQPQHF
size: -; J: TRBJ2-1; V: TRBV6-1; D: -; DNA: TGTGCCAGCAGTGCCTACGGGACCATATACAATGAGCAGTTCTTC; CDR3: CASSAYGTIYNEQFF
size: -; J: TRBJ1-1; V: TRBV30; D: TRBD1; DNA: TGTGCCTGGAGCCCAGGGGGAGGGACTGAAGCTTTCTTT; CDR3: CAWSPGGGTEAFF
size: -; J: TRBJ2-1; V: TRBV6-1; D: TRBD2; DNA: TGTGCCAGCAGTGCCTCCGGGGGGGTAGGTAATGAGCAGTTCTTC; CDR3: CASSASGGVGNEQFF
size: -; J: TRBJ2-1; V: TRBV6-6; D: TRBD2; DNA: TGTGCCAGCAGTTACCCGGGACTAGCGAACAATGAGCAGTTCTTC; CDR3: CASSYPGLANNEQFF
size: -; J: TRBJ2-3; V: TRBV30; D: TRBD2; DNA: TGTGCCTGGAGTGATGCGGGAGGAGGGGGGGATACGCAGTATTTT; CDR3: CAWSDAGGGGDTQYF
size: -; J: TRBJ2-3; V: TRBV11-2; D: TRBD2; DNA: TGTGCCAGCAGCTTAGAAACTCTAGCGGGCACAGATACGCAGTATTTT; CDR3: CASSLETLAGTDTQYF
size: -; J: TRBJ1-1; V: TRBV28; D: TRBD1; DNA: TGTGCCAGCAGTTTGGACAGGGGGTTCACTGAAGCTTTCTTT; CDR3: CASSLDRGFTEAFF
size: -; J: TRBJ1-2; V: TRBV18; D: -; DNA: TGTGCCAGCTCACGGCTGGTTACAGCTTACTATGGCTACACCTTC; CDR3: CASSRLVTAYYGYTF
size: medium-sized; J: TRBJ1-3; V: TRBV19; D: -; DNA: TGTGCCAGTAGTCGTTCAGCCATCTCTGGAAACACCATATATTTT; CDR3: CASSRSAISGNTIYF
size: few; J: TRBJ2-4; V: TRBV12-5; D: -; DNA: TGTGCTAGTGGTTTCAATATGTTCGTTACCCTGTCCGCCAAAAACATTCAGTACTTC; CDR3: CASGFNMFVTLSAKNIQYF
size: -; J: TRBJ2-3; V: TRBV29-1; D: -; DNA: TGCAGCGTTGAACTAGCCCTCCCTTATACGCAGTATTTT; CDR3: CSVELALPYTQYF
size: -; J: TRBJ2-7; V: TRBV5-6; D: -; DNA: TGTGCCAGCAGCTGGTCTTACGGGGGCTACGAGCAGTACTTC; CDR3: CASSWSYGGYEQYF
size: -; J: TRBJ1-6; V: TRBV4-3; D: -; DNA: TGCGCCAGCAGCCAAGACAGGCAGACCTATAATTCACCCCTCCACTTT; CDR3: CASSQDRQTYNSPLHF
size: -; J: TRBJ1-2; V: TRBV9; D: -; DNA: TGTGCCAGCAGTGCCGGCGGGGGGTACTATGGCTACACCTTC; CDR3: CASSAGGGYYGYTF
size: -; J: TRBJ2-7; V: TRBV5-4; D: TRBD2; DNA: TGTGCCAGCAGCTTGGAGTCCGCTAGCGGCTACGAGCAGTACTTC; CDR3: CASSLESASGYEQYF
size: -; J: TRBJ2-5; V: TRBV28; D: TRBD2; DNA: TGTGCCAGCAGGCCCCTGACTAGCGGTAAAGAGACCCAGTACTTC; CDR3: CASRPLTSGKETQYF
size: once; J: TRBJ2-7; V: TRBV27; D: TRBD2; DNA: TGTGCCAGCAGCTGGACTAGCGGCGATTACGAGCAGTACTTC; CDR3: CASSWTSGDYEQYF
size: once; J: TRBJ1-5; V: TRBV10-3; D: -; DNA: TGTGCCATCAGTGACCGGGGCCGGGACCCAAGGGGTGTGTATCAGCCCCAGCATTTT; CDR3: CAISDRGRDPRGVYQPQHF
size: medium-sized; J: TRBJ2-7; V: TRBV27; D: TRBD2; DNA: TGTGCCAGCAGTTTGGGGACTAGATACGAGCAGTACTTC; CDR3: CASSLGTRYEQYF
size: -; J: TRBJ2-7; V: TRBV9; D: -; DNA: TGTGCCAGCAGCGAAGAGGGGGGGAGGTCCTACGAGCAGTACTTC; CDR3: CASSEEGGRSYEQYF
size: -; J: TRBJ1-1; V: TRBV4-1; D: -; DNA: TGCGCCAGCAGCCAAGAAAAGGACAGAGATGAAGCTTTCTTT; CDR3: CASSQEKDRDEAFF
size: -; J: TRBJ2-1; V: TRBV9; D: -; DNA: TGTGCCAGCAGCGTAGGACTCCCCTACAATGAGCAGTTCTTC; CDR3: CASSVGLPYNEQFF
size: -; J: TRBJ1-1; V: TRBV19; D: -; DNA: TGTGCCAGTACGGCAGGACCAATGAACACTGAAGCTTTCTTT; CDR3: CASTAGPMNTEAFF
size: -; J: TRBJ2-7; V: TRBV10-3; D: -; DNA: TGTGCCATCAGTGAGCCGGGGCGCTCCTACGAGCAGTACTTC; CDR3: CAISEPGRSYEQYF
size: -; J: TRBJ2-1; V: TRBV6-5; D: -; DNA: TGTGCCAGCAGTTACGAGGCGTGGAATGAGCAGTTCTTC; CDR3: CASSYEAWNEQFF
size: -; J: TRBJ1-1; V: TRBV5-6; D: TRBD1; DNA: TGTGCCAGCAGTTTAGACAGGGCTTACACTGAAGCTTTCTTT; CDR3: CASSLDRAYTEAFF
size: -; J: TRBJ2-7; V: TRBV9; D: -; DNA: TGTGCCAGCAGCGTCGGAGGTTGGTCAGACGAGCAGTACTTC; CDR3: CASSVGGWSDEQYF
size: -; J: TRBJ2-5; V: TRBV7-8; D: TRBD2; DNA: TGTGCCAGCAGCTTGGGGCGGGGGGTTGAAGAGACCCAGTACTTC; CDR3: CASSLGRGVEETQYF
size: -; J: TRBJ1-1; V: TRBV27; D: -; DNA: TGTGCCAGCAGTTTATTTGGGGGGGGTACTGAAGCTTTCTTT; CDR3: CASSLFGGGTEAFF
size: -; J: TRBJ2-7; V: TRBV13; D: -; DNA: TGTGCCAGCAGCTTAATAGACAACTCCTACGAGCAGTACTTC; CDR3: CASSLIDNSYEQYF
size: -; J: TRBJ2-7; V: TRBV6-5; D: TRBD2; DNA: TGTGCCAGCAGTTTAGCGGGGGCCCTCGAGCAGTACTTC; CDR3: CASSLAGALEQYF